These T cell receptor beta chains were read from a single sample in a study of metastatic and nonmetastatic thyroid tumors. TCRdb re-called the PCR reads through MiXCR. The sample holds around 26,000 clones, 20% to 25% seen once. The source material was adjacent normal tissue. These receptors were taken from a female donor with papillary thyroid cancer or a benign thyroid nodule (not recorded which). Some clones in this sample may be carry-over from other donors' samples. CDR3s include the opening cysteine and the closing phenylalanine or tryptophan. The order of the fields is V gene, clone size, J gene, D gene, CDR3 DNA, CDR3 protein. D genes are given only for firm matches. Expanded clones get a size class; other rows say once, few or many, or leave the size out.

>TRBV20-1|-|TRBJ2-2|TRBD2
TGCAGTGCGGAAGGGACTAGCGGGCGCACCGGGGAGCTGTTTTTT
CSAEGTSGRTGELFF
>TRBV6-2/TRBV6-3|-|TRBJ1-1|-
TGTGCCAGCAGTTACGGGTCCGACTACACTCAAGCTTTCTTT
CASSYGSDYTQAFF
>TRBV20-1|-|TRBJ2-7|-
TGCAGTACGACAGTGGGACCCTACGAGCAGTACTTC
CSTTVGPYEQYF
>TRBV7-3|-|TRBJ2-1|-
TGTGCCAGCAGTGGAGGCGATGAGCAGTTCTTC
CASSGGDEQFF
>TRBV18|many|TRBJ2-7|TRBD2
TGTGCCAGCTCACCCACGATGGGGACTAGCGGGAGCTACGAGCAGTACTTC
CASSPTMGTSGSYEQYF
>TRBV6-2/TRBV6-3|few|TRBJ1-1|-
TGTGCCAGCACCAACAGGGCAAACACTGAAGCTTTCTTT
CASTNRANTEAFF
>TRBV20-1|-|TRBJ2-2|TRBD1
TGCAGTGCCGAGGGACAGGCATCCACCGGGGAGCTGTTTTTT
CSAEGQASTGELFF
>TRBV4-1|many|TRBJ1-1|-
TGCGCCAGCAGCCAAGGGACGGTGAACACTGAAGCTTTCTTT
CASSQGTVNTEAFF
>TRBV12-3/TRBV12-4|few|TRBJ2-7|-
TGTGCCAGCAGCCCCGCCGACCGATTCTACGAGCAGTACTTC
CASSPADRFYEQYF
>TRBV2|many|TRBJ1-4|-
TGTGCCAGCAGCTTCGACCCTGGGGAAAAACTGTTTTTT
CASSFDPGEKLFF
>TRBV28|few|TRBJ2-6|-
TGTGCCAGCAGCCTGCCGGGACACTCTAGTGCCAACGTCCTGACTTTC
CASSLPGHSSANVLTF
>TRBV20-1|-|TRBJ2-7|-
TGCAGTGCTAGAAGCCTAGCGAGCTACGAGCAGTACTTC
CSARSLASYEQYF
>TRBV20-1|-|TRBJ1-3|-
TGCAGTGCTAGAGATCGGGGGAGCTCTGGAAACACCATATATTTT
CSARDRGSSGNTIYF
>TRBV2|once|TRBJ2-7|TRBD1
TGTGCCAGCTACCCCTGGACAGGGCGCCGCGAGCAGTACTTC
CASYPWTGRREQYF
>TRBV20-1|-|TRBJ2-1|TRBD1
TGCAGTGCTAGTGCCGCCGGGACAGGGAGCGACAATGAGAAGTTCTTC
CSASAAGTGSDNEKFF
>TRBV20-1|medium-sized|TRBJ2-7|TRBD1
TGCAGTGCTAGAGTGAATCCGGGACAGCGCTACGAGCAGTACTTC
CSARVNPGQRYEQYF